This TCR beta chain came from a study of cytomegalovirus exposure and HLA in healthy donors. Overall study findings and caveats: Data from an earlier analysis indicated that most TCR beta V segments were productive either about 87% or about 30% of the time. Later analysis showed most CMV-associated TCR beta chains appearing HLA-restricted.

This PCR relied on a set of 60 Vbeta primers and 13 Jbeta primers. Profiling relied on immunoSEQ multiplex PCR, and the TCRdb table lists in-frame clones only, not all of them. The sample holds about 200,000 clones, roughly 83% seen once. As regards this clone: Its antigen remains unknown.

Germline lookup yields CDR1 SNHLY and CDR2 FYNNEI. Trimming took 4 bases from V and 6 from J; bases not matched to a gene: 2. The CDR3 runs 14 residues. The source material was PBMCs. The sequence was collected from a male donor in good health and CMV-seropositive. This chain connects TRBV2 to TRBJ2-2; the match to TRBD1 covers 10 bases. CDR3 loop: CASSGDRGAGELFF. CDR3 DNA sequence: TGTGCCAGCAGTGGGGACAGGGGTGCCGGGGAGCTGTTTTTT.